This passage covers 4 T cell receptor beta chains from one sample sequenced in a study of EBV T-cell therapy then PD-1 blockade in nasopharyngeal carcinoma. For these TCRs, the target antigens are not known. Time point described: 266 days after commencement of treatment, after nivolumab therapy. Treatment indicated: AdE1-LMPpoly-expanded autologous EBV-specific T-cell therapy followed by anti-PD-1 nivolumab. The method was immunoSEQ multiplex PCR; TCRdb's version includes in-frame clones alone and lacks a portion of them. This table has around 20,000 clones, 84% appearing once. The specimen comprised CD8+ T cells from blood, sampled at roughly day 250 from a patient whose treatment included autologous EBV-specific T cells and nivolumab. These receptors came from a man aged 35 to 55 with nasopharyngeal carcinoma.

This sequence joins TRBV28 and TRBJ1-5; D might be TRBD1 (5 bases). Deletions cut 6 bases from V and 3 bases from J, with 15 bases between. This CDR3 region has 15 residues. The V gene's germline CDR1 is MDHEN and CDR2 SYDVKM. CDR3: CASRRGVGNNQPQHF. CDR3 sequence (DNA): TGTGCCAGCAGGCGGGGGGTGGGAAACAATCAGCCCCAGCATTTT.

The CDR3 is CASSDGWGEDTQYF. Written as DNA, the CDR3 is TGTGCCAGCAGTGACGGGTGGGGCGAAGATACGCAGTATTTT. The chain uses TRBV6-1 and TRBJ2-3, with D perhaps matching TRBD1 (5 bases). The length of the CDR3 is 14 residues. The ends were cut back, 3 bases at V and 5 bases at J, with 12 bases in the middle. From germline, CDR1 is MNHNS and CDR2 SASEGT.

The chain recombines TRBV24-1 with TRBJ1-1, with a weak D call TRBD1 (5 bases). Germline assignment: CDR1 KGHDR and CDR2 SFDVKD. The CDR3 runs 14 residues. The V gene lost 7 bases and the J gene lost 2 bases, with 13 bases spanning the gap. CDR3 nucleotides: TGTGCCACCAGAATGGGACCGGTAAACACTGAAGCTTTCTTT. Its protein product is CATRMGPVNTEAFF.

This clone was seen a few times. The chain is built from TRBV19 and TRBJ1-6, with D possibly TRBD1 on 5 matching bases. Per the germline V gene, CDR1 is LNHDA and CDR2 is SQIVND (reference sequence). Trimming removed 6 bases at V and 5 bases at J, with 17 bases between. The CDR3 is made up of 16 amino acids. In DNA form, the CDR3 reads TGTGCCAGTAGCCGAATGACAGTTTCGAATAATTCACCCCTCCACTTT. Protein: CASSRMTVSNNSPLHF.